This T cell receptor beta chain was profiled in a study of shared clonotypes between healthy human individuals. Caucasian adults residing in Nashville, Tennessee made up all the donors. The V and J ends lost 3 bases and 7 bases respectively, with 15 bases between them. The CDR3 is 15 residues long. Germline lookup yields CDR1 MDHEN and CDR2 SYDVKM. Sequenced by immunoSEQ multiplex PCR; TCRdb stores in-frame clones only, minus some. Of 1.6 million or so clones in the sample, 98% were seen once. This TCR was recovered from a man aged 30 to 45 in good health. Sequences were obtained from naive CD4+ T cells sorted from blood. The subset denotes: CD45RA+ positively selected. V gene TRBV28 combines with J gene TRBJ1-4, with D unclear. The CDR3 DNA is TGTGCCAGCAGTTTTCTCCTTGGGTCAACTGAAAAACTGTTTTTT. Encoded protein: CASSFLLGSTEKLFF.